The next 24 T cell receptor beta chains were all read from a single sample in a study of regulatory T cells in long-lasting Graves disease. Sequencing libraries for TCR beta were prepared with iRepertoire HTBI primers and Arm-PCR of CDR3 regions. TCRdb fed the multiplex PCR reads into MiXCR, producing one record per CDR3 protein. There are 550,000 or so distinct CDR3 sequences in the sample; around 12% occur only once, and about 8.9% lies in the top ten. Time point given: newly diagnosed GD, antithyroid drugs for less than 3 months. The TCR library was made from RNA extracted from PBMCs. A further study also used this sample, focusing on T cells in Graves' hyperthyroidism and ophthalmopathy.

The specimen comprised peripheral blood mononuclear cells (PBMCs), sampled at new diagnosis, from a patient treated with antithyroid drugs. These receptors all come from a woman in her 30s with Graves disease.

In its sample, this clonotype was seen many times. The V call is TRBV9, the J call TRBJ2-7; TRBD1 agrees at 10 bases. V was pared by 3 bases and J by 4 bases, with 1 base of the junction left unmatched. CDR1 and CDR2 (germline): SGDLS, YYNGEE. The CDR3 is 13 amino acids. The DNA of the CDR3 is TGTGCCAGCAGCGGACAGGGGGCTTACGAGCAGTACTTC. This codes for CASSGQGAYEQYF.

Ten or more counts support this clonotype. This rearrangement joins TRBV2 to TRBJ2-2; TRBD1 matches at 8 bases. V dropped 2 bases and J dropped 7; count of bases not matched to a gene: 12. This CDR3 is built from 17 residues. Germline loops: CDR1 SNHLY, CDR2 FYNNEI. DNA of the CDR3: TGTGCCAGCAGTGAAACCCACCGGACAGGGAGGAACGGGGAGCTGTTTTTT. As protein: CASSETHRTGRNGELFF.

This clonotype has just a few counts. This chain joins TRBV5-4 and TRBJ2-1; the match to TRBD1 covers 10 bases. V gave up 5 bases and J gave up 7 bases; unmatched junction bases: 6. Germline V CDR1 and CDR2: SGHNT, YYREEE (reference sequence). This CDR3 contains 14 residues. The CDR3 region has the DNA TGTGCCAGCAGTTCCGGGACAGGGGTGAATGAGCAGTTCTTC. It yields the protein CASSSGTGVNEQFF.

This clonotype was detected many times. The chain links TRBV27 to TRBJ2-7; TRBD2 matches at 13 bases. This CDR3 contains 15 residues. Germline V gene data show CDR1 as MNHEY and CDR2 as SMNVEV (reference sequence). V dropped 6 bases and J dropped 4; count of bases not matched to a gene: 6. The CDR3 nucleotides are TGTGCCAGCAGGACTTTGGGACTAGCGGGGTACGAGCAGTACTTC. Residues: CASRTLGLAGYEQYF.

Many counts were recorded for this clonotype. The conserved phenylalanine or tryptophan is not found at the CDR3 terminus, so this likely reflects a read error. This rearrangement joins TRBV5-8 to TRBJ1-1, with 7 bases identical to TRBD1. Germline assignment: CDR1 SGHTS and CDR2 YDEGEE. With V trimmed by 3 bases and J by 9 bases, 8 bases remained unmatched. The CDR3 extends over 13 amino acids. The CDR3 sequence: CASSSWTGVKAFL. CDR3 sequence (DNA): TGTGCCAGCAGCTCCTGGACAGGAGTTAAAGCTTTCCTT.

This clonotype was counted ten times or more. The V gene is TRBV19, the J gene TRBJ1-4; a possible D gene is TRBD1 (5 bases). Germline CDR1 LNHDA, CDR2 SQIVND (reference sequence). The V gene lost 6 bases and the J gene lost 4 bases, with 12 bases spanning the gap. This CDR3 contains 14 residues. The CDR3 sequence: CASRTGRINEKLFF. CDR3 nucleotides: TGTGCCAGTAGGACGGGACGGATTAATGAAAAACTGTTTTTT.

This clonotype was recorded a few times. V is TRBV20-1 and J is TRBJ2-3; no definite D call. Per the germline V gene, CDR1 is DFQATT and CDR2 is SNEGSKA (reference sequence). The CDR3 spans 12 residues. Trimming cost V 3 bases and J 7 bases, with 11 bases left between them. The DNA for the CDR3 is TGCAGTGCTAGGCCACAGCAGTATACGCAGTATTTT. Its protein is CSARPQQYTQYF.

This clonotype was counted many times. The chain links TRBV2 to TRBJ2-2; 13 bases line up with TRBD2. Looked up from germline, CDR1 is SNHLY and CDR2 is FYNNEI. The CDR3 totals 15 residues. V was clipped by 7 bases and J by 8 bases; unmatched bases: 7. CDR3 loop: CASKTSGRARGELFF. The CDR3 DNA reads TGTGCCAGCAAAACTAGCGGGAGGGCCCGAGGGGAGCTGTTTTTT.

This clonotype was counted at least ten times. The CDR3 bases are TGCAGTGCCACCAGGGGGCCGAGCACAGATACGCAGTATTTT. Translated, it gives CSATRGPSTDTQYF. The rearrangement joins TRBV20-1 to TRBJ2-3; 8 nucleotides match TRBD1. V trimming: 6 bases; J trimming: 0 bases; junction bases outside the gene matches: 5. CDR1 and CDR2 from the germline V gene are DFQATT and SNEGSKA (reference sequence). This CDR3 spans 14 amino acids.

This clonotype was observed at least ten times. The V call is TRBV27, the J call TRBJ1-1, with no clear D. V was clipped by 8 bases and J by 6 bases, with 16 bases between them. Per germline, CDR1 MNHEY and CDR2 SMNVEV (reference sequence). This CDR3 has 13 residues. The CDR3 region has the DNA TGTGCCAGCCACGCCAACCCTGGCGCTGAAGCTTTCTTT. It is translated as CASHANPGAEAFF.

In nucleotides, the CDR3 is TGCAGCGTCGCGGAGGGGGCGGGCGCTGAAGCTTTCTTT. It specifies CSVAEGAGAEAFF. This sequence joins TRBV29-1 and TRBJ1-1; 7 bases map to TRBD1. Looked up from germline, CDR1 is SQVTM and CDR2 is ANQGSEA. This CDR3 has 13 residues. V lost 6 bases, J lost 6 bases, and 10 bases stayed unmatched.

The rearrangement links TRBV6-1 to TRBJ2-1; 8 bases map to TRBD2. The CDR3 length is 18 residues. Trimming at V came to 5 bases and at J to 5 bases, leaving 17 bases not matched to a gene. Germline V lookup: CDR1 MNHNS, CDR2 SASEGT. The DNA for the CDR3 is TGTGCCAGCAGTCCGCGGGGAGGGGGTAGCGGGACGCACAATGAGCAGTTCTTC. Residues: CASSPRGGGSGTHNEQFF.

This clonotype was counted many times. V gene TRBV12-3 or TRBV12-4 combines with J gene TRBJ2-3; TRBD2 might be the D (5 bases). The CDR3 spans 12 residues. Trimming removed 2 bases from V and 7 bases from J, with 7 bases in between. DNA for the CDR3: TGTGCCAGCAGTTTAATCGGGAATACGCAGTATTTT. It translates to CASSLIGNTQYF.

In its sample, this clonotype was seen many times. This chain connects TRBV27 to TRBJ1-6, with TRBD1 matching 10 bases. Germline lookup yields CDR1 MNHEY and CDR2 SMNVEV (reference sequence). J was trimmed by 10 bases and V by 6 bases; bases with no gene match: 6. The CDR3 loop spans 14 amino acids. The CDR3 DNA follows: TGTGCCAGCAGCCAGGGACAGGGGATATCACCCCTCCACTTT. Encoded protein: CASSQGQGISPLHF.

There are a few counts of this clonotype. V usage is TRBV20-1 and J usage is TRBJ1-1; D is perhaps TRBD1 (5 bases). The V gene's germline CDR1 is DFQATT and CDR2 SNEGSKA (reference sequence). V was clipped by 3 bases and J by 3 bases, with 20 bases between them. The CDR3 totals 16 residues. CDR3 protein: CSASRRPAGKYTEAFF. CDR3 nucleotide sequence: TGCAGTGCTAGCCGTAGGCCGGCAGGGAAGTACACTGAAGCTTTCTTT.

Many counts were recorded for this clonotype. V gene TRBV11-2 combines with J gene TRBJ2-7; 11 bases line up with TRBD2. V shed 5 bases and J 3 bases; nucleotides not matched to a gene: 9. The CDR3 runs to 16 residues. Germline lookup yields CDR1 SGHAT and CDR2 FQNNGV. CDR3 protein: CASSPLAGGLIYEQYF. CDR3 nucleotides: TGTGCCAGCAGCCCTCTAGCGGGAGGCCTAATCTACGAGCAGTACTTC.

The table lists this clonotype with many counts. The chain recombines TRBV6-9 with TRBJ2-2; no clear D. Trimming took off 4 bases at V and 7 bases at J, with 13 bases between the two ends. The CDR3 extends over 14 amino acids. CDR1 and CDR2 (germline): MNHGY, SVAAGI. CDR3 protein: CASSSPNLSGELFF. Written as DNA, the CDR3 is TGTGCCAGCAGTTCCCCCAACCTTAGCGGGGAGCTGTTTTTT.

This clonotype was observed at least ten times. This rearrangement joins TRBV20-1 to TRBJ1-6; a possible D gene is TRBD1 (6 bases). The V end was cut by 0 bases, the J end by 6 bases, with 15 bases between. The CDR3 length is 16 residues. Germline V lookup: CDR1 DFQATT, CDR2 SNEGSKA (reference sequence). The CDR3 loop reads CSARDRGTQFNSPLHF. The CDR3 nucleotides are TGCAGTGCTAGAGATAGGGGGACTCAATTTAATTCACCCCTCCACTTT.

The CDR3 DNA reads as TGTGCCAGCAGTTACACGGACAGATCCACCGGGGAGCTGTTTTTT. As protein: CASSYTDRSTGELFF. This sequence joins TRBV6-5 and TRBJ2-2, with a tentative D call TRBD1 (6 bases). Germline CDR1 reads MNHEY; CDR2 reads SVGAGI. V was trimmed by 2 bases and J by 4 bases, leaving 11 bases between them. CDR3 length equals 15 residues.

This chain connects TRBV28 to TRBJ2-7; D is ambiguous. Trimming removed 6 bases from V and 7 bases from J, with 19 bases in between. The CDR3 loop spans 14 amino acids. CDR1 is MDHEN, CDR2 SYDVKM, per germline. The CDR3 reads CASSLTSPRQEQYF. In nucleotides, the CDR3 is TGTGCCAGCAGCCTAACAAGCCCCCGGCAGGAGCAGTACTTC.

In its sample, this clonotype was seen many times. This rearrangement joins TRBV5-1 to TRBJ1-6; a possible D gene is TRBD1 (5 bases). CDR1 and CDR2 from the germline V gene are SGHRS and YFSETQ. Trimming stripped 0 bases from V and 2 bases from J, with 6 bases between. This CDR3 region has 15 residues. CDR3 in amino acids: CASSLEGAYNSPLHF. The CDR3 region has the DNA TGCGCCAGCAGCTTGGAAGGGGCCTATAATTCACCCCTCCACTTT. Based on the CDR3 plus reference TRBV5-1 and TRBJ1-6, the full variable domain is KAGVTQTPRYLIKTRGQQVTLSCSPISGHRSVSWYQQTPGQGLQFLFEYFSETQRNKGNFPGRFSGRQFSNSRSEMNVSTLELGDSALYLCASSLEGAYNSPLHFGNGTRLTVT.

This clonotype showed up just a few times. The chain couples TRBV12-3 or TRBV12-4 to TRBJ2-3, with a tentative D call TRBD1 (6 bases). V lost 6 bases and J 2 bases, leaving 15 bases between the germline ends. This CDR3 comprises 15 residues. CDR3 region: CASSYRDRDTDTQYF. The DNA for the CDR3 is TGTGCCAGCAGCTACAGGGATAGGGACACAGATACGCAGTATTTT.

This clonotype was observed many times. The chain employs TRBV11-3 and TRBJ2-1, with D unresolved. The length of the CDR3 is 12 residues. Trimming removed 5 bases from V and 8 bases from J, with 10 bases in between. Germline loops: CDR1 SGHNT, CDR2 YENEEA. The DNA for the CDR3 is TGTGCCAGCAGCCGAGGACCGGATGAGCAGTTCTTC. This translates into CASSRGPDEQFF.

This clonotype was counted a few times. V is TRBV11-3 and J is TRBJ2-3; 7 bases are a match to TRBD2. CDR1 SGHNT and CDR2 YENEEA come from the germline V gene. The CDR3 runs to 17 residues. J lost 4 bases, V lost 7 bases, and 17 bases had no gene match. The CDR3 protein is CASNFGRSGGRADTQYF. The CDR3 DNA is TGTGCCAGCAATTTCGGTCGCTCGGGCGGGAGAGCAGATACGCAGTATTTT.